These 22 T cell receptor beta chains were sequenced from one sample in a study of blood T cell repertoires in COVID-19. TCRdb's table, derived via immunoSEQ multiplex PCR, lists solely in-frame clones and lacks some. The sample records approximately 280,000 clones, 65% to 90% being singletons. Material: peripheral blood. These receptors all stem from a man in his fifties or sixties with active or convalescent COVID-19.

This clone came up a few times. J is TRBJ2-7 and V is TRBV30; 7 bases agree with TRBD1. Germline loops: CDR1 GTSNPN, CDR2 SVGIG (reference sequence). With V trimmed by 0 bases and J by 8 bases, 16 bases remained unmatched. The CDR3 consists of 16 residues. The CDR3: CAWSVPKTWDSQKQYF. CDR3 bases: TGTGCCTGGAGTGTACCGAAAACCTGGGACAGTCAAAAGCAGTACTTC.

The count of this clone is one. This CDR3 is CASSPEWAVGNTIYF. The DNA for the CDR3 is TGTGCCAGCAGTCCTGAGTGGGCAGTAGGAAACACCATATATTTT. The V call is TRBV27, the J call TRBJ1-3; no reliable D call. V lost 5 bases and J 4 bases, leaving 15 bases between the germline ends. CDR1 is MNHEY, CDR2 SMNVEV, per germline (reference sequence). CDR3 size: 15 residues.

This chain connects TRBV19 to TRBJ1-1, with D perhaps TRBD1 (6 bases). Germline lookup yields CDR1 LNHDA and CDR2 SQIVND (reference sequence). This CDR3 contains 15 residues. Trimming removed 1 base at V and 4 bases at J, with 13 bases between. The chain's CDR3 is CASSIAGGRGTEAFF. For the CDR3, the DNA is TGTGCCAGTAGTATAGCCGGGGGGCGAGGCACTGAAGCTTTCTTT.

The table lists this clone with a few counts. The chain joins TRBV19 to TRBJ2-7, with TRBD2 matching over 8 bases. The CDR3 spans 13 residues. J gave up 6 bases and V 3 bases, and 4 bases lay outside the gene matches. Germline values: CDR1 LNHDA, CDR2 SQIVND (reference sequence). The CDR3 loop is CASSIAGGTEQYF. CDR3 bases: TGTGCCAGTAGTATTGCGGGGGGAACCGAGCAGTACTTC.

The table lists this clone with a few counts. The chain joins TRBV7-9 to TRBJ1-2; no reliable D call. Trimming pared 5 bases from V and 6 bases from J, leaving 16 bases between. Germline CDR1 reads SEHNR; CDR2 reads FQNEAQ (reference sequence). The CDR3 sequence is 14 residues long. In DNA form, the CDR3 reads TGTGCCAGCAGCCCGTCGGAGGCGCGGGATGGCTACACCTTC. This gives the protein CASSPSEARDGYTF.

The chain is built from TRBV21-1 and TRBJ2-5; TRBD2, the table's D call, lacks a check against the DNA. TRBV21-1 is reported as a pseudogene. The CDR3 sequence is 17 residues long. The CDR3 DNA sequence: TGTGCCAGCAGCAAAGTTACTGCGACTCCGAGACGGGAGACCCAGTACTTC. Its protein product is CASSKVTATPRRETQYF.

CDR3 nucleotides: TGCGCCAGCAGTGAGTCGTCGTCCTACGAGCAGTACTTC. This sequence encodes CASSESSSYEQYF. J is TRBJ2-7 and V is TRBV10-1; no clear D gene. There are 13 residues in the CDR3. Germline CDR1 is WNHNN and CDR2 is SYGVQD (reference sequence). V was pared by 0 bases and J by 1 base, with 4 bases between.

The genes are TRBV5-5 and TRBJ2-3; 7 positions agree with TRBD2. V dropped 0 bases and J dropped 3; count of bases not matched to a gene: 7. The V gene's germline CDR1 is SGHKS and CDR2 YYEKEE (reference sequence). The CDR3 loop spans 16 amino acids. CDR3 in DNA: TGTGCCAGCAGCTTGGAGGCTAGCGGTATAACAGATACGCAGTATTTT. Translating gives CASSLEASGITDTQYF.

This chain connects TRBV7-9 to TRBJ2-5; 13 positions agree with TRBD2. The CDR3 covers 15 residues. J lost 4 bases, V lost 5 bases, and 4 bases had no gene match. The germline V gene has CDR1 SEHNR and CDR2 FQNEAQ (reference sequence). The CDR3 sequence is CASSRLAGGLETQYF. CDR3 nucleotide sequence: TGTGCCAGCAGCCGACTAGCGGGAGGATTAGAGACCCAGTACTTC.

This CDR3 reads CASRILGVETQYF. CDR3 sequence (DNA): TGTGCCAGCAGGATTCTAGGGGTGGAGACCCAGTACTTC. This chain uses TRBV2 with TRBJ2-5, with D tentatively TRBD1 (5 bases). This CDR3 has 13 residues. Germline CDR1 and CDR2: SNHLY and FYNNEI. Trimming pared 6 bases from V and 5 bases from J, leaving 13 bases between.

The V call is TRBV30, the J call TRBJ2-5; 10 nucleotides agree with TRBD1. V lost 1 base to trimming and J lost 5 bases; unmatched junction nucleotides: 7. The CDR3 consists of 15 residues. Germline V lookup: CDR1 GTSNPN, CDR2 SVGIG (reference sequence). CDR3 region: CAWSEKTGGAETQYF. CDR3 nucleotide sequence: TGTGCCTGGAGTGAGAAGACAGGGGGCGCGGAGACCCAGTACTTC.

The chain links TRBV19 to TRBJ1-3, with 8 bases lining up with TRBD1. CDR3 size: 16 residues. Germline trimming cut 10 bases from V and 0 bases from J; bases unmatched to any gene: 11. Germline lookup yields CDR1 LNHDA and CDR2 SQIVND (reference sequence). The CDR3 loop is CAIDTQGASSGNTIYF. CDR3 DNA sequence: TGTGCCATTGACACTCAGGGGGCCAGCTCTGGAAACACCATATATTTT.

The genes are TRBV11-2 and TRBJ2-3, with D uncertain. Germline values: CDR1 SGHAT, CDR2 FQNNGV. V was shortened by 4 bases and J by 9 bases, with 11 bases between the two germline ends. The CDR3 consists of 12 residues. The CDR3 protein is CASSSPPTTQYF. CDR3 nucleotide sequence: TGTGCCAGCAGCTCCCCACCTACCACGCAGTATTTT.

V gene TRBV15 combines with J gene TRBJ2-6; possibly TRBD1 for D (6 bases). The V gene's germline CDR1 is LNHNV and CDR2 YYDKDF (reference sequence). Trimming left V 5 bases short and J 0 bases short, with 17 bases between. The CDR3 has 18 amino acids. CDR3 protein: CATSGWTAQSSGANVLTF. The CDR3 DNA reads TGTGCCACCAGCGGATGGACAGCCCAGAGCTCTGGGGCCAACGTCCTGACTTTC.

The V and J genes are TRBV21-1 and TRBJ2-7; the table assigns TRBD1, which was not confirmed against the DNA. TRBV21-1 is shown as a pseudogene. This CDR3 comprises 15 residues. CDR3 DNA sequence: TGTGCCATCCTTGGACCAGGGGGATCAACCTACGAGCAGTACTTC. It is translated as CAILGPGGSTYEQYF.

The rearrangement links TRBV30 to TRBJ1-2; D gene uncertain. Germline assignment: CDR1 GTSNPN and CDR2 SVGIG (reference sequence). The CDR3 has 14 residues. Trimming took off 3 bases at V and 2 bases at J, with 13 bases between the two ends. The DNA for the CDR3 is TGTGCCTGGAGGAAGGTCAGGTTGAACTATGGCTACACCTTC. Its protein is CAWRKVRLNYGYTF.

In DNA, the CDR3 is TGTGCCAGCAGGTCCACCAGCCTCGGGGGCTACACCTTC. It specifies CASRSTSLGGYTF. The chain carries TRBV12-3 or TRBV12-4 and TRBJ1-2; D uncertain. V was trimmed by 6 bases and J by 8 bases, leaving 16 bases between them. This CDR3 contains 13 residues.

The rearrangement joins TRBV28 to TRBJ2-2; no firm D call. This CDR3 spans 15 amino acids. Germline values: CDR1 MDHEN, CDR2 SYDVKM. The ends were cut back, 5 bases at V and 6 bases at J, with 16 bases in the middle. CDR3 bases: TGTGCCAGCAGTCCCCGAGTCGCGTCTTCCGGGGAGCTGTTTTTT. Translated: CASSPRVASSGELFF.

J is TRBJ2-5 and V is TRBV28; D possibly corresponds to TRBD1 (5 bases). The CDR3 sequence is 15 residues long. V dropped 5 bases and J dropped 4 bases, with 17 bases sitting between them. Germline CDR1 is MDHEN and CDR2 is SYDVKM. CDR3 bases: TGTGCCAGCAGTATCCCCCTGGGGCGCGGAGAGACCCAGTACTTC. This gives the protein CASSIPLGRGETQYF. Using reference TRBV28 and TRBJ2-5 for the parts outside the CDR3, the full variable domain is DVKVTQSSRYLVKRTGEKVFLECVQDMDHENMFWYRQDPGLGLRLIYFSYDVKMKEKGDIPEGYSVSREKKERFSLILESASTNQTSMYLCASSIPLGRGETQYFGPGTRLLVL.

The chain couples TRBV3-1 (or the pseudogene TRBV3-2) to TRBJ2-1; D perhaps matches TRBD2 (5 bases). This CDR3 region has 13 residues. CDR1 is LGHDT and CDR2 is YNNKEL in the germline V gene (reference sequence). V dropped 3 bases and J dropped 10 bases, with 13 bases sitting between them. Here the CDR3 DNA reads TGTGCCAGCAGCCAGGTCTCTAGCAGCGAGCAGTTCTTC. This gives the protein CASSQVSSSEQFF.

This clone came up once. The chain uses TRBV3-1 (or the pseudogene TRBV3-2) and TRBJ2-7; D unresolved. Germline-derived CDR1 and CDR2 are LGHDT and YNNKEL (reference sequence). Trimming took 4 bases from V and 2 from J, leaving 9 bases between them. The CDR3 runs 13 residues. The CDR3 loop is CASSLGSPYEQYF. In DNA form, the CDR3 reads TGTGCCAGCAGCCTTGGCTCCCCCTACGAGCAGTACTTC.

The rearrangement links TRBV12-3 or TRBV12-4 to TRBJ1-1; TRBD1 might be the D (6 bases). The CDR3 is 12 amino acids. V lost 3 bases and J lost 8, with 10 bases in between. The CDR3 loop reads CASSFPGGEAFF. CDR3 DNA sequence: TGTGCCAGCAGTTTCCCGGGGGGCGAAGCTTTCTTT.